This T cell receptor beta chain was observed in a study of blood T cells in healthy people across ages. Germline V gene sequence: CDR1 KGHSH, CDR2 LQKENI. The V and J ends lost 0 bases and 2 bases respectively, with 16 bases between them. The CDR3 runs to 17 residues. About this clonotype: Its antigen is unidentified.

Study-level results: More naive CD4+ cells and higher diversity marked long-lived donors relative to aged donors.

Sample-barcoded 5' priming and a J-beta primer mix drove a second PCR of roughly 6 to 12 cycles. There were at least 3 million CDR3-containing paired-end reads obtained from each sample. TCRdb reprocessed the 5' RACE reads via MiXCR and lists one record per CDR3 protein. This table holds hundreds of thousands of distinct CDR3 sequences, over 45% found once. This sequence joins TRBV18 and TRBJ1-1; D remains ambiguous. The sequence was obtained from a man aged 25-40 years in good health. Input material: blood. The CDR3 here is CASSPPEGRPSNTEAFF. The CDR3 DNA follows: TGTGCCAGCTCACCACCGGAAGGGAGGCCCTCTAACACTGAAGCTTTCTTT.